This TCR beta chain was found in a study of coeliac disease (dated by TCRdb to 2022 to 2024). With regard to the full study: Each coeliac patient fell into one of three classes: newly diagnosed active disease, refractory coeliac disease type I, or disease kept under control by a gluten-free diet. Small intestinal lymphocyte fractions from coeliac and non-coeliac patients were analysed in the study using next-generation sequencing of rearranged TRB and TRG CDR3 regions. Because high-resolution HLA typing was not available, biased TRBV7-2 usage was queried as a proof of principle. Samples from around 27 subjects were successfully TRB sequenced, and these included 20 to 25 paired samples of bulk unsorted intraepithelial and lamina propria cells. The study was aimed at characterising TR repertoires of small intestinal T cells in active, refractory type I and gluten-free-diet-treated coeliac disease. Refractory coeliac disease type I was defined by the absence of response to a gluten-free diet for more than 12 months, together with immunophenotypically normal intraepithelial cells. Of the 30 or so patients in the full study, approximately 22 had coeliac disease confirmed by serology and 8 were controls with non-small intestinal disorders. Summary of the overall study and its limitations: In the authors' view, the approach was unsuitable for unbiased detection of gliadin-specific T cells, since gliadin-specific T cells are scarce and rarely shared between patients. TRB repertoires were mostly private, with most amino acid sequences found in only one sample, and V-gene usage showed no significant difference between disease groups. Cross-contamination between compartments was possible, because separating intraepithelial cells from lamina propria cells did not produce high-purity fractions. Lower clonality than in controls was observed in the TRB and TRG repertoires of active coeliac intraepithelial and lamina propria samples, suggesting that diverse T cells were recruited.

Notes on this clone: What antigen it recognizes has not been identified. No base quality information exists; no much larger clone differs at one position.

The germline V gene (reference sequence) supplies CDR1 GTSNPN and CDR2 SVGIG. The V end gives up 1 base and the J end 4 bases, leaving 13 bases in the junction not matched to a gene. Inclusive of the bounding cysteine and phenylalanine, the CDR3 is 17 residues long. This entry keeps only the CDR3 DNA: 51 bases, framed from base 1. Cells were frozen in liquid nitrogen in DMSO/FBS as aliquots of a few hundred thousand cells, with a single aliquot from each fraction going to sequencing. Every one of the 30 patients in the study had endoscopy and a small intestinal biopsy. To release intraepithelial cells, biopsies were stirred for one hour at 37 degrees C in RPMI with EGTA, MgCl2 and 1% FBS. Genomic DNA was extracted from frozen unsorted cell fractions using the Qiagen DNeasy blood extraction kit. The receptor library was made with the immunoSEQ multiplex PCR assay. The TR loci were subjected to amplification by multiplexed PCR, for which V gene segments served as targets of the forward primers and J gene segments as targets of the reverse primers. The Illumina HiSeq System was used to sequence the amplified CDR3 regions. The authors' pipeline ran thus. Closely related reads were merged with a nearest-neighbour algorithm so that PCR and sequencing errors were removed and data were collapsed into unique sequences. Two measures summarised the repertoires: clonality, and T cell density, defined as TR molecules per amount of genomic DNA input. Public TRs were defined as CDR3 amino acid sequences in at least 80% of unsorted samples, then tested for differential abundance between coeliac and control samples. Kruskal-Wallis tests followed by Dunn post-tests were used to test for differences in clonality and density between disease groups. Not all clones reach the TCRdb copy of this immuneACCESS table, which keeps in-frame sequences only. Checked studies attribute under half of the gap to unresolved V genes and leave the rest unexplained. V, J and clone size were drawn from that table, and D and trimming were deduced from the DNA. Counted in this sample were more than 7,500 clones; 57% of them appeared once. Approximately 9.8% of the sample goes to the ten largest clones.

The chain couples TRBV30 to TRBJ1-2; a stretch of 9 junction bases matches TRBD1. Specimen: intraepithelial lymphocytes from the gut. Explained via the paper, the cell subset or site label denotes: intraepithelial cell (IEC) fraction of small intestinal biopsy. The source is a woman aged 55-70 years with celiac disease. The nucleotide sequence is given as TGTGCCTGGAGTGGGGGACAGGGCTGGCCATCTCCCTATGGCTACACCTTC. This sequence encodes CAWSGGQGWPSPYGYTF. Supplemented by the reference TRBV30 and TRBJ1-2 proteins around the CDR3, the complete variable domain is SQTIHQWPATLVQPVGSPLSLECTVEGTSNPNLYWYRQAAGRGLQLLFYSVGIGQISSEVPQNLSASRPQDRQFILSSKKLLLSDSGFYLCAWSGGQGWPSPYGYTFGSGTRLTVV.